The source of this TCR beta chain is a study of cytomegalovirus exposure and HLA in healthy donors. The study ran its PCR with 60 Vbeta and 13 Jbeta primers. Here immunoSEQ multiplex PCR was the method, and the copy in TCRdb shows in-frame clones only, minus some. The sample comprises 150,000 to 200,000 clones, about three quarters of which are singletons, and approximately 0.99% rests with the top ten. Findings of the study overall: In a later analysis, CMV-associated beta chains were mostly HLA-associated, it appeared. Certain sequence variants were highly shared and formed a cluster, and this cluster was likely a sequencing artifact.

This clone appeared a few times. The antigen remains unidentified. The germline CDR1 and CDR2 sequences are SGHTA and FQGNSA. V was shortened by 1 base and J by 6 bases, with 10 bases between the two germline ends. The CDR3 length is 14 residues. The chain employs TRBV7-2 and TRBJ2-1, with unresolved D. Sequenced material: PBMCs. The receptor's source is a middle-aged woman in good health and CMV-seronegative. CDR3 in amino acids: CASSLVVLTNEQFF. The CDR3 nucleotides read TGTGCCAGCAGCTTAGTAGTTCTAACCAATGAGCAGTTCTTC.